The 12 T cell receptor beta chains listed next were all sequenced from one sample in a study of OX40 agonist ivuxolimab in advanced cancers. Method: immunoSEQ multiplex PCR; TCRdb's copy keeps in-frame clones and lacks some. In the table there are nearly 25,000 clones, roughly 90% of which are singletons. Sequenced here: CD4+ or CD8+ T cells sorted from blood, sampled in a trial of the OX40 agonist ivuxolimab. These receptors were obtained from an adult with an advanced solid tumor such as melanoma, head and neck, liver or kidney cancer.

J is TRBJ1-2 and V is TRBV5-1, with D maybe TRBD1 (5 bases). Trimming left V 3 bases short and J 3 bases short, with 9 bases between. Germline values: CDR1 SGHRS, CDR2 YFSETQ. The length of the CDR3 is 13 residues. The CDR3, as DNA: TGCGCCAGCAGCTCTGGGGCGGACTATGGCTACACCTTC. Encoded protein: CASSSGADYGYTF.

The rearrangement uses TRBV6-5 and TRBJ2-5; no clear D. The end of the DNA fits TRBJ2-7 better, so the J call may be wrong. This CDR3 is built from 13 residues. CDR1 is MNHEY and CDR2 is SVGAGI in the germline V gene. In DNA, the CDR3 is TGTGCCAGCAGTTACAACGGCCCCTACGAGCAGTACTTC. Residues: CASSYNGPYEQYF.

The chain couples TRBV5-6 to TRBJ2-5, with D unclear. Germline assignment: CDR1 SGHDT and CDR2 YYEEEE. Trimming left V 5 bases short and J 0 bases short, with 5 bases between. CDR3 length: 12 residues. This CDR3 reads CASSLYQETQYF. The DNA of the CDR3 is TGTGCCAGCAGTCTCTACCAAGAGACCCAGTACTTC. The whole variable domain, filled in from reference TRBV5-6 and TRBJ2-5, reads DAGVTQSPTHLIKTRGQQVTLRCSPKSGHDTVSWYQQALGQGPQFIFQYYEEEERQRGNFPDRFSGHQFPNYSSELNVNALLLGDSALYLCASSLYQETQYFGPGTRLLVL.

The genes are TRBV6-5 and TRBJ2-7, with D possibly matching TRBD1 (6 bases). The CDR3 is 14 residues long. V lost 2 bases and J 0 bases, leaving 8 bases between the germline ends. Germline V gives CDR1 MNHEY, CDR2 SVGAGI. CDR3 DNA: TGTGCCAGCAGTTACGGGGGCGGCTCCTACGAGCAGTACTTC. Translated: CASSYGGGSYEQYF.

This chain joins TRBV2 and TRBJ1-3; D remains unclear. The germline V gene encodes CDR1 SNHLY and CDR2 FYNNEI. V was pared by 7 bases and J by 0 bases, with 10 bases between. The length of the CDR3 is 14 residues. CDR3 protein: CASKPDGSGNTIYF. In nucleotides, the CDR3 is TGTGCCAGCAAGCCGGACGGCTCTGGAAACACCATATATTTT.

The rearrangement uses TRBV2 and TRBJ2-5, with a possible D match to TRBD1 (5 bases). V was cut by 8 bases and J by 1 base, with 11 bases left in between. The germline V gene encodes CDR1 SNHLY and CDR2 FYNNEI. This CDR3 has 13 residues. The CDR3 region has the DNA TGTGCCAGCCGATCTACAGGCCAAGAGACCCAGTACTTC. Its translation: CASRSTGQETQYF.

The rearrangement links TRBV18 to TRBJ2-4; D is uncertain. V dropped 0 bases and J dropped 3 bases, with 9 bases sitting between them. This CDR3 spans 15 amino acids. CDR1 and CDR2 from the germline V gene are KGHSH and LQKENI. CDR3 sequence reads: CASSPPGSDKNIQYF. CDR3 sequence (DNA): TGTGCCAGCTCACCACCAGGGTCGGACAAAAACATTCAGTACTTC.

In DNA form, the CDR3 reads TGCGCCAGCAGCCAAGCGCGAGGGACCACTAACTATGGCTACACCTTC. Protein product: CASSQARGTTNYGYTF. The rearrangement joins TRBV4-3 to TRBJ1-2, with a tentative D call TRBD1 (5 bases). CDR3 length: 16 residues. Trimming shortened V by 1 base and J by 0 bases, and 12 bases separated the two germline ends. From germline, CDR1 is LGHNA and CDR2 YSLEER.

The V gene is TRBV7-9, the J gene TRBJ2-1; D call uncertain. The ends were cut back, 5 bases at V and 8 bases at J, with 13 bases in the middle. The length of the CDR3 is 13 residues. Germline loops: CDR1 SEHNR, CDR2 FQNEAQ (reference sequence). As DNA, the CDR3 is TGTGCCAGCAGCCCCAGCGAGCTACATGAGCAGTTCTTC. Protein: CASSPSELHEQFF.

V usage is TRBV28 and J usage is TRBJ2-5; 8 bases are shared with TRBD1. Germline CDR1 reads MDHEN; CDR2 reads SYDVKM. V shed 4 bases, J shed 7 bases, and the junction held 5 bases outside the gene matches. CDR3 length: 13 amino acids. CDR3 sequence: CASSYRGLGTQYF. The CDR3 DNA reads TGTGCCAGCAGTTACAGGGGGTTGGGGACCCAGTACTTC.

In DNA form, the CDR3 reads TGTGCCAGCTCATCAGGGGAATATGGTGAGCAGTTCTTC. It is translated as CASSSGEYGEQFF. V gene TRBV18 combines with J gene TRBJ2-1; a possible D gene is TRBD1 (6 bases). CDR3 length equals 13 residues. Trimming cost V 5 bases and J 9 bases, with 14 bases left between them. Germline V gene sequence: CDR1 KGHSH, CDR2 LQKENI.

The chain employs TRBV7-2 and TRBJ2-1, with D possibly being TRBD2 (6 bases). The CDR3 is 17 amino acids. Per germline, CDR1 SGHTA and CDR2 FQGNSA. V was clipped by 4 bases and J by 3 bases, with 19 bases between them. Here the CDR3 reads CASSSLPGGVYYNEQFF. The CDR3 DNA follows: TGTGCCAGCAGCTCCCTCCCTGGAGGGGTATACTACAATGAGCAGTTCTTC.